The 26 T cell receptor beta chains below all came from one sample that was sequenced in a study of cytomegalovirus exposure and HLA in healthy donors. Primers: 60 Vbeta forward and 13 Jbeta reverse. Sequencing was performed with immunoSEQ multiplex PCR; in TCRdb, only in-frame clones are kept and a portion is missing. The ten most abundant clones cover 0.59% of a sample with under 130,000 clones. The sample taken for sequencing was PBMCs. The receptors stem from a man between 50 and 59 years old in good health and CMV-seronegative.

The gene calls are TRBV4-3 and TRBJ2-1, with no clear D. Between the trimmed V and J ends, which lost 0 bases and 0 bases, there was a span of 9 bases. The CDR3 runs to 16 residues. Germline CDR1 and CDR2: LGHNA and YSLEER. Here the CDR3 reads CASSQDLMSSYNEQFF. The CDR3 nucleotides are TGCGCCAGCAGCCAAGATCTCATGAGCTCCTACAATGAGCAGTTCTTC.

The V call is TRBV7-9, the J call TRBJ1-2; no clear D gene. The CDR3 is made up of 16 amino acids. Germline V CDR1 and CDR2: SEHNR, FQNEAQ (reference sequence). V lost 1 base and J lost 0, with 12 bases in between. CDR3 DNA: TGTGCCAGCAGCTTAGATAGAGGGCTAGCTAACTATGGCTACACCTTC. Its translation is CASSLDRGLANYGYTF.

The chain has TRBV29-1 and TRBJ1-2; 9 nucleotides agree with TRBD1. J lost 7 bases, V lost 5 bases, and 5 bases had no gene match. The CDR3 is made up of 12 amino acids. The germline CDR1 and CDR2 sequences are SQVTM and ANQGSEA. DNA of the CDR3: TGCAGCGTTCAACAGGGGGCGGTTGGCTACACCTTC. It encodes CSVQQGAVGYTF.

In the case of this clone: The sample contains more than one DNA sequence encoding this CDR3. The CDR3 bases are TGTGCCAGCAGCCTTCAGGCGAACACTGAAGCTTTCTTT. The encoded protein is CASSLQANTEAFF. The chain employs TRBV7-9 and TRBJ1-1, with no clear D. The CDR3 totals 13 residues. Trimming left V 5 bases short and J 1 base short, with 8 bases between. CDR1 is SEHNR, CDR2 FQNEAQ, per germline (reference sequence).

The chain has TRBV15 and TRBJ1-2, with 10 bases identical to TRBD1. V lost 5 bases and J lost 3; bases outside the gene matches: 9. The CDR3 is made up of 16 amino acids. The germline gives CDR1 LNHNV, CDR2 YYDKDF (reference sequence). CDR3 sequence (DNA): TGTGCCACCAGCCCTCCGGGACAGGGGTCCCACTATGGCTACACCTTC. The encoded protein is CATSPPGQGSHYGYTF.

For the CDR3, the DNA is TGTGCCAGCAGTGGACTTACAGGGAGCACTGAAGCTTTCTTT. Its protein is CASSGLTGSTEAFF. The rearrangement links TRBV25-1 to TRBJ1-1, with a weak D call TRBD1 (6 bases). Germline-derived CDR1 and CDR2 are MGHDK and SYGVNS. The CDR3 totals 14 residues. The V end lost 4 bases, the J end lost 4 bases, and 13 bases lay between the germline ends. Based on the CDR3 plus reference TRBV25-1 and TRBJ1-1, the full variable domain is EADIYQTPRYLVIGTGKKITLECSQTMGHDKMYWYQQDPGMELHLIHYSYGVNSTEKGDLSSESTVSRIRTEHFPLTLESARPSHTSQYLCASSGLTGSTEAFFGQGTRLTVV.

The chain joins TRBV30 to TRBJ1-3, with 10 bases fitting TRBD1. CDR1 and CDR2 from the germline V gene are GTSNPN and SVGIG (reference sequence). V dropped 6 bases and J dropped 2; count of bases not matched to a gene: 4. This CDR3 contains 14 residues. In nucleotides, the CDR3 is TGTGCCTGCCGGGACAGGGGAACTGGAAACACCATATATTTT. Residues: CACRDRGTGNTIYF.

The genes are TRBV25-1 and TRBJ1-5; D not resolved. Germline CDR1 and CDR2: MGHDK and SYGVNS. The germline V and J ends were trimmed by 3 bases and 9 bases, with 15 bases remaining between them. This CDR3 contains 14 residues. The CDR3 here is CASSDRTGVRPQHF. Written as DNA, the CDR3 is TGTGCCAGCAGTGATCGGACTGGCGTTAGGCCCCAGCATTTT.

This rearrangement joins TRBV19 to TRBJ1-1; 8 bases line up with TRBD1. V trimming: 2 bases; J trimming: 7 bases; junction bases outside the gene matches: 6. Looked up from germline, CDR1 is LNHDA and CDR2 is SQIVND (reference sequence). This CDR3 has 14 residues. The CDR3 nucleotides read TGTGCCAGTAGTATAATTAACGGACAGGGTGAAGCTTTCTTT. Its translation is CASSIINGQGEAFF.

This chain links TRBV4-3 with TRBJ2-2; TRBD2 matches at 10 bases. Trimming at V came to 4 bases and at J to 1 base, leaving 9 bases not matched to a gene. This CDR3 has 18 amino acids. Per germline, CDR1 LGHNA and CDR2 YSLEER. CDR3 sequence: CASSRSVAGGVNTGELFF. CDR3 nucleotide sequence: TGCGCCAGCAGCCGATCTGTAGCGGGAGGTGTGAACACCGGGGAGCTGTTTTTT.

The genes are TRBV19 and TRBJ2-4; TRBD1 matches at 9 bases. This CDR3 is 13 amino acids long. Losses at the gene ends were 5 bases for V and 7 bases for J; bases not matched to a gene: 3. The germline V gene has CDR1 LNHDA and CDR2 SQIVND (reference sequence). CDR3 in amino acids: CASSVDRGNIQYF. The CDR3 DNA reads TGTGCCAGTAGTGTCGACAGGGGGAACATTCAGTACTTC.

The J gene is TRBJ2-7, the V gene TRBV11-3, with 12 bases that match TRBD2. Germline V lookup: CDR1 SGHNT, CDR2 YENEEA. The CDR3 has 15 amino acids. J gave up 3 bases and V 4 bases, and 4 bases lay outside the gene matches. The CDR3 here is CASSSLTSGSYEQYF. Here the CDR3 DNA reads TGTGCCAGCAGCTCACTGACTAGCGGGAGCTACGAGCAGTACTTC.

This rearrangement joins TRBV2 to TRBJ1-5; possibly TRBD1 for D (5 bases). The CDR3 is 15 amino acids. V gave up 1 base and J gave up 3 bases, with 10 bases separating them. Germline CDR1 SNHLY, CDR2 FYNNEI. CDR3 sequence: CASSEDQGLNQPQHF. The CDR3 bases are TGTGCCAGCAGTGAAGACCAGGGCCTCAATCAGCCCCAGCATTTT.

The chain employs TRBV6-6 and TRBJ1-1, with a possible D match to TRBD1 (5 bases). The CDR3 spans 12 residues. V shed 2 bases and J shed 5 bases, with 6 bases lying between them. Germline CDR1 is MNHNY and CDR2 is SVGAGI (reference sequence). In nucleotides, the CDR3 is TGTGCCAGCAGTTACGGGGGGACTGAAGCTTTCTTT. Residues: CASSYGGTEAFF.

The J gene is TRBJ1-5, the V gene TRBV7-2; D is uncertain. The germline V gene has CDR1 SGHTA and CDR2 FQGNSA. The ends were cut back, 2 bases at V and 6 bases at J, with 17 bases in the middle. CDR3 length equals 16 residues. DNA of the CDR3: TGTGCCAGCAGCTTATTAGGGAGAAATAGCGGTCAGCCCCAGCATTTT. Translated, it gives CASSLLGRNSGQPQHF.

CDR3 bases: TGCGCCAGCAGCCAAGATCTTCGAGAATACAATGAGCAGTTCTTC. Protein sequence: CASSQDLREYNEQFF. The chain recombines TRBV4-1 with TRBJ2-1; D is unclear. The V gene's germline CDR1 is MGHRA and CDR2 YSYEKL. Trimming removed 0 bases at V and 4 bases at J, with 10 bases between. This CDR3 spans 15 amino acids.

V usage is TRBV4-3 and J usage is TRBJ2-2, with D possibly TRBD2 on 5 matching bases. Germline-derived CDR1 and CDR2 are LGHNA and YSLEER. This CDR3 is 16 amino acids long. Trimming took 0 bases from V and 1 from J, leaving 9 bases between them. DNA for the CDR3: TGCGCCAGCAGCCAAGATCTTGGAGGGAACACCGGGGAGCTGTTTTTT. Encoded protein: CASSQDLGGNTGELFF.

This chain joins TRBV19 and TRBJ2-7, with a weak D call TRBD1 (5 bases). Germline V CDR1 and CDR2: LNHDA, SQIVND (reference sequence). The CDR3 consists of 15 residues. The V end was cut by 3 bases, the J end by 5 bases, with 17 bases between. Written as DNA, the CDR3 is TGTGCCAGTAGTATGAGTAGGGGAACGCAACACGAGCAGTACTTC. Its translation: CASSMSRGTQHEQYF.

The chain joins TRBV7-9 to TRBJ1-6; 9 bases are a match to TRBD1. The CDR3 has 14 amino acids. Germline V gene lookup returns CDR1 SEHNR and CDR2 FQNEAQ (reference sequence). V lost 5 bases, J lost 6 bases, and 2 bases stayed unmatched. The chain's CDR3 is CASSVTGGNSPLHF. The CDR3 bases are TGTGCCAGCAGCGTGACAGGGGGTAATTCACCCCTCCACTTT.

The chain links TRBV5-5 to TRBJ2-5, with a weak D call TRBD1 (5 bases). The CDR3 spans 14 residues. Trimming cost V 1 base and J 2 bases, with 9 bases left between them. Germline lookup yields CDR1 SGHKS and CDR2 YYEKEE (reference sequence). Written as DNA, the CDR3 is TGTGCCAGCAGCTTGATAACAGGTCAAGAGACCCAGTACTTC. Its translation is CASSLITGQETQYF.

The J gene is TRBJ2-5, the V gene TRBV5-1, with D unclear. The CDR3 sequence is 15 residues long. Germline CDR1 reads SGHRS; CDR2 reads YFSETQ. V was clipped by 0 bases and J by 0 bases, with 9 bases between them. The CDR3 DNA reads TGCGCCAGCAGCTTGGCCCAGGCCTACCAAGAGACCCAGTACTTC. It is translated as CASSLAQAYQETQYF.

The rearrangement links TRBV11-3 to TRBJ1-4; TRBD1 aligns across 7 bases. Trimming removed 3 bases from V and 3 bases from J; junction bases left unmatched: 4. This CDR3 has 15 amino acids. Per the germline V gene, CDR1 is SGHNT and CDR2 is YENEEA. CDR3 bases: TGTGCCAGCAGCTTCGGGGGACAGTCTAATGAAAAACTGTTTTTT. This gives the protein CASSFGGQSNEKLFF.

The rearrangement links TRBV2 to TRBJ2-5, with D perhaps TRBD2 (5 bases). The CDR3 loop spans 12 amino acids. In germline, CDR1 is SNHLY, CDR2 FYNNEI. V was cut by 8 bases and J by 1 base, with 8 bases left in between. CDR3 DNA sequence: TGTGCCAGCGGACGGGGCCAAGAGACCCAGTACTTC. This translates into CASGRGQETQYF.

The rearrangement joins TRBV5-1 to TRBJ1-1; D remains unclear. The CDR3 runs to 13 residues. Trimming shortened V by 1 base and J by 5 bases, and 9 bases separated the two germline ends. Germline values: CDR1 SGHRS, CDR2 YFSETQ. CDR3 nucleotide sequence: TGCGCCAGCAGCTTGACCGCGGAGACTGAAGCTTTCTTT. It specifies CASSLTAETEAFF.

The gene calls are TRBV5-1 and TRBJ2-5; D gene unclear. The CDR3 has 14 amino acids. The V end was cut by 1 base, the J end by 2 bases, with 9 bases between. CDR1 and CDR2 from the germline V gene are SGHRS and YFSETQ. CDR3 residues: CASSLLVQQETQYF. The CDR3 region has the DNA TGCGCCAGCAGCTTGCTAGTGCAACAAGAGACCCAGTACTTC.

The chain combines TRBV5-1 with TRBJ2-7; D might be TRBD2 (6 bases). CDR1 is SGHRS, CDR2 YFSETQ, per germline. V lost 4 bases and J 0 bases, leaving 11 bases between the germline ends. The CDR3 spans 14 residues. CDR3 nucleotides: TGCGCCAGCAGCCCTTTCGGGGGCTCCTACGAGCAGTACTTC. It codes for CASSPFGGSYEQYF. Combining the CDR3 with reference TRBV5-1 and TRBJ2-7 gives the whole variable domain KAGVTQTPRYLIKTRGQQVTLSCSPISGHRSVSWYQQTPGQGLQFLFEYFSETQRNKGNFPGRFSGRQFSNSRSEMNVSTLELGDSALYLCASSPFGGSYEQYFGPGTRLTVT.